One T cell receptor (beta chain) is described in this entry. Its antigen is not identified. The germline CDR1 and CDR2 sequences are MNHEY and SMNVEV (reference sequence). The CDR3 runs to 18 residues. With V trimmed by 2 bases and J by 0 bases, 9 bases remained unmatched. The sample originates from a study of cytomegalovirus exposure and HLA in healthy donors. 13 Jbeta primers and 60 Vbeta primers were used for the PCR. The data were produced by immunoSEQ multiplex PCR, yet TCRdb's version contains in-frame clones alone and is incomplete. The sample carries about 120,000 clones, about three quarters recorded once. Findings and caveats of the study: The authors enumerated around 150 TCR beta chains as linked to cytomegalovirus. The later analysis indicated that the majority of CMV-associated TCR beta chains appeared HLA-restricted.

The receptor was isolated from a female donor in good health and CMV-seronegative. V usage is TRBV27 and J usage is TRBJ2-4; 8 nucleotides match TRBD1. Sequenced input: PBMCs. As DNA, the CDR3 is TGTGCCAGCAGTTTAGGGCAGGGGGCCTCTCTAGCCAAAAACATTCAGTACTTC. Its protein is CASSLGQGASLAKNIQYF.